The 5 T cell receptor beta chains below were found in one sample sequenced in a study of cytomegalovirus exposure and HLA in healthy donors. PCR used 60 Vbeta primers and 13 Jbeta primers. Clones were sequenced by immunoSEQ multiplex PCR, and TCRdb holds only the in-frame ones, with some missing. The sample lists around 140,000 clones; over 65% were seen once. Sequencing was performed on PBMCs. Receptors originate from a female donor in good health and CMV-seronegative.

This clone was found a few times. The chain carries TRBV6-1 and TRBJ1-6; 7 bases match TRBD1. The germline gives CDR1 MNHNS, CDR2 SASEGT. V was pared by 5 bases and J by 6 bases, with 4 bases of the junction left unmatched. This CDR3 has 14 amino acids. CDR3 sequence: CASSWDSSNSPLHF. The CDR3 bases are TGTGCCAGCAGTTGGGACAGTTCTAATTCACCCCTCCACTTT.

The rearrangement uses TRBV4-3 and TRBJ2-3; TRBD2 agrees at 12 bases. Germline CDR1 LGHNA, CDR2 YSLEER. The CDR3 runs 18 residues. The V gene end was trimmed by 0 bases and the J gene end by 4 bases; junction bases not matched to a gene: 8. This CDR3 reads CASSQEWRTSGVADTQYF. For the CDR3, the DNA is TGCGCCAGCAGCCAAGAATGGCGGACTAGCGGGGTCGCAGATACGCAGTATTTT.

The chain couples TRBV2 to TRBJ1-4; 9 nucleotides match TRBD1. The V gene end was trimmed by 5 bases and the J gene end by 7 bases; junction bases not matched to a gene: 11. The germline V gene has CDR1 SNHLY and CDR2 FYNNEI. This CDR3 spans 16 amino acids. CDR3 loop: CASSRDRVLSGEKLFF. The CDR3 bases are TGTGCCAGCAGTCGGGACAGGGTGTTATCGGGTGAAAAACTGTTTTTT.

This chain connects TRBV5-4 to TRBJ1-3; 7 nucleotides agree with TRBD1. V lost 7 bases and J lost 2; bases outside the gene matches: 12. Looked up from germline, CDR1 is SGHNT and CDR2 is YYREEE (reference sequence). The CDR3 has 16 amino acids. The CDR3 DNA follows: TGTGCCAGCTCTCAACGGGACAGTCGTACTGGAAACACCATATATTTT. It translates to CASSQRDSRTGNTIYF.

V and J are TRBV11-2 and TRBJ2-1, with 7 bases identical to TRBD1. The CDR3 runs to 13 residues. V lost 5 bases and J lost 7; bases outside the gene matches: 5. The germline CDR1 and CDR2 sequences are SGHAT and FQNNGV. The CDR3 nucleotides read TGTGCCAGCAGCCCCGACAGGGTAAATGAGCAGTTCTTC. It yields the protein CASSPDRVNEQFF.